This T cell receptor beta chain appears in the sequencing data of a study of CD8+ T cells in alopecia areata (dated by TCRdb to between 2018 and 2020). Looking at the study overall: The treated patients took part in an open-label pilot trial in which moderate-to-severe alopecia areata was treated with oral tofacitinib at 5 to 10 mg twice daily. In humans, TCRbeta sequencing was performed on scalp tissue and on sorted CD4+ and CD8+ peripheral blood T cells from healthy controls and from patients with patchy or totalis/universalis alopecia areata. High-throughput TCRbeta sequencing was used to examine T cell clonal expansion in alopecia areata in both the C3H/HeJ mouse model and human patients. In treated patients, disease severity was measured using the SALT score, which gives the percentage of scalp surface area affected. TCRbeta CDR3 regions were amplified by immunoSEQ multiplex PCR with 35 Vbeta forward and 13 Jbeta reverse primers. RNA came from the PAXgene miRNA kit for fixed scalp, the miRNeasy kit for PBMCs, and the RNeasy kit for mouse skin. Tofacitinib was administered for 6 to 18 months, and 6 months of follow-up off drug were then conducted to assess delayed response and recurrence. Scalp clonality was compared among normal scalp (n=4), patchy alopecia areata scalp (n=8), and alopecia totalis/universalis scalp (n=8). Biopsies were taken from tofacitinib-treated patients at baseline and again at 4 and 24 weeks into treatment, and several of those patients also had a later scalp biopsy.

The time point label on this specimen signifies: 20 to 30 weeks on oral tofacitinib. The sample's treatment or condition label is to be understood as: oral pan-JAK inhibitor, 5-10 mg twice daily. Lesional scalp punch biopsies and peripheral blood were collected from alopecia areata patients. PBMCs were isolated by density centrifugation and stained for CD3, CD4 and CD8, and CD4+ and CD8+ T cells were sorted on a FACSAria. As regards this clone: The specificity of this receptor is unknown. No base quality information exists; no much larger clone differs at one position.

Receptors were amplified or captured by the immunoSEQ multiplex PCR assay. To provide template for TCR sequencing, every sample had RNA extracted and reverse transcribed into cDNA. SuperScript III was used to make first-strand cDNA, primed with a 2:1 mix of oligo-dT and random hexamers. A synthetic immune receptor repertoire was used to gauge amplification bias, and whatever bias remained was removed computationally. Turning to the authors' computational methods: Raw reads were preprocessed for error removal, and CDR3 was defined according to IMGT conventions as running from the conserved cysteine to phenylalanine. To get clonality, Shannon entropy was normalized by log2 of the number of productive unique TCRs and the result was subtracted from 1. Whether scalp clones were CD4 or CD8 was inferred by matching scalp TCRbeta sequences against CD4 and CD8 repertoires sorted from blood. Drawn from immuneACCESS, this table holds only the in-frame rearrangements with V and J called that TCRdb kept. Clones are partly lost; checked studies trace under half to an unresolved V gene and leave the rest unexplained. V, J and clone size derive from that table, while D and trimming were established from the DNA sequence. The sample yields about 110,000 clones; approximately 54% were counted once. The leading ten clones occupy 9% to 15% of the sample.

What the work shows at the level of the full study, not this receptor alone: Compared with mice, TCR sequences shared between patients were less clear, possibly partly because of HLA diversity across the patient population. Compared with normal scalp, lesional scalp, particularly in alopecia totalis/universalis, had higher clonality and more expanded CD8+ clones, which suggests antigenic drive. Because the treated cohort was small and included a single nonresponder, larger studies are needed to assess links between baseline CD8+ expansion and response. Resident alphabeta T cells in normal human skin are also sequenced, complicating scalp TCR repertoire analysis, unlike mouse skin dominated by gammadelta T cells. Many expanded lesional clones were found to persist in scalp and blood during tofacitinib treatment, and relapse after treatment cessation may be partly explained by this persistence. With tofacitinib, both scalp clonality and the number of expanded CD8+ clones among the top 100 scalp clones went down significantly.

V ends up 5 bases short and J 4 bases short, with an unmatched junction base count of 12. Taken from cysteine to phenylalanine, the CDR3 has 15 residues. The CDR3 DNA has 45 bases and is translated from base 1. The germline V gene gives CDR1 as SQVTM and CDR2 as ANQGSEA. The receptor was isolated from a human donor with alopecia areata. The chain was built from TRBV29-1 and TRBJ2-5; 8 central bases correspond to TRBD1. The input for sequencing was CD8+ T cells sorted from blood, taken at week 24, from a patient treated with tofacitinib. The CDR3 region has the sequence CSVSGHRTGIETQYF. The nucleotides are TGCAGCGTTTCTGGTCACAGGACAGGGATAGAGACCCAGTACTTC.